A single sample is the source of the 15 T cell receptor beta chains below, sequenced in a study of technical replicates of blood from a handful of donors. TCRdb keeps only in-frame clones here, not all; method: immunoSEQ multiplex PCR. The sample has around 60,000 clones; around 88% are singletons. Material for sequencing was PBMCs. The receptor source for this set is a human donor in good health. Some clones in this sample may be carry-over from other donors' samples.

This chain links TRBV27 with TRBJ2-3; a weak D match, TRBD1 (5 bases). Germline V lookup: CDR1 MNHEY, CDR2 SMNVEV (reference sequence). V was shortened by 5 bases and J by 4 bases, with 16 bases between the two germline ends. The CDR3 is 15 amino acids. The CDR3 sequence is CASSPFLGASDTQYF. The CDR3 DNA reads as TGTGCCAGCAGTCCCTTCCTAGGGGCCTCAGATACGCAGTATTTT.

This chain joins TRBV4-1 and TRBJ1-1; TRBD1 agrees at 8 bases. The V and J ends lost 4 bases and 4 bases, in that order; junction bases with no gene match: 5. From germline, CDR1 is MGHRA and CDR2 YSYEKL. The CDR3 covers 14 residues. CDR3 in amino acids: CASSLTGGGTEAFF. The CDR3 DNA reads TGCGCCAGCAGCCTCACAGGGGGGGGCACTGAAGCTTTCTTT.

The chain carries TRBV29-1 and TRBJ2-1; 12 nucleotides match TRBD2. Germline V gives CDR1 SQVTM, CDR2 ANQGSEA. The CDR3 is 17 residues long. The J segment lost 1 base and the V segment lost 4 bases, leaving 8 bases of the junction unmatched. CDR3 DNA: TGCAGCGTTGCGCATTTAGGACTAGCGGGATCCTACAATGAGCAGTTCTTC. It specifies CSVAHLGLAGSYNEQFF.

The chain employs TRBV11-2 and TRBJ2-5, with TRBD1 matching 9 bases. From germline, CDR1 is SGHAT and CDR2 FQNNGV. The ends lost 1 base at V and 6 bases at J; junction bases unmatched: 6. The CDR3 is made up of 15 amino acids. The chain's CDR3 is CASSLGAGQGKTQYF. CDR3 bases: TGTGCCAGCAGCTTAGGGGCGGGACAGGGAAAGACCCAGTACTTC. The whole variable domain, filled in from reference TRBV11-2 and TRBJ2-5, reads EAGVAQSPRYKIIEKRQSVAFWCNPISGHATLYWYQQILGQGPKLLIQFQNNGVVDDSQLPKDRFSAERLKGVDSTLKIQPAKLEDSAVYLCASSLGAGQGKTQYFGPGTRLLVL.

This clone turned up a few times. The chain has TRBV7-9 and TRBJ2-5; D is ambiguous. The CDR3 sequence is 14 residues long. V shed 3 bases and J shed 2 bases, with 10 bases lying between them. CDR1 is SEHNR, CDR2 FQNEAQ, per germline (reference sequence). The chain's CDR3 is CASSFPDKQETQYF. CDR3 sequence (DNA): TGTGCCAGCAGCTTCCCCGACAAACAAGAGACCCAGTACTTC. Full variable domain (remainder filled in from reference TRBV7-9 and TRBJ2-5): DTGVSQNPRHKITKRGQNVTFRCDPISEHNRLYWYRQTLGQGPEFLTYFQNEAQLEKSRLLSDRFSAERPKGSFSTLEIQRTEQGDSAMYLCASSFPDKQETQYFGPGTRLLVL.

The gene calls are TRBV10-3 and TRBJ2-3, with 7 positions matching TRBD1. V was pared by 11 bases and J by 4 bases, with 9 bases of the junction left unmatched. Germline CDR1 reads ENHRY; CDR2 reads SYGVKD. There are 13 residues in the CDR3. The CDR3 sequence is CAALGDRPDTQYF. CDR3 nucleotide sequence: TGTGCCGCACTCGGGGACAGACCAGATACGCAGTATTTT.

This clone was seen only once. The CDR3 sequence is CASSPGTYTDTQYF. DNA of the CDR3: TGTGCCAGCAGCCCAGGGACTTACACAGATACGCAGTATTTT. J is TRBJ2-3 and V is TRBV7-3; possible D gene TRBD2, 6 bases. CDR1 is SGHTA, CDR2 FQGTGA, per germline. This CDR3 has 14 amino acids. Trimming left V 5 bases short and J 2 bases short, with 11 bases between. The variable domain in full, completed from reference TRBV7-3 and TRBJ2-3, reads GAGVSQTPSNKVTEKGKYVELRCDPISGHTALYWYRQSLGQGPEFLIYFQGTGAADDSGLPNDRFFAVRPEGSVSTLKIQRTERGDSAVYLCASSPGTYTDTQYFGPGTRLTVL.

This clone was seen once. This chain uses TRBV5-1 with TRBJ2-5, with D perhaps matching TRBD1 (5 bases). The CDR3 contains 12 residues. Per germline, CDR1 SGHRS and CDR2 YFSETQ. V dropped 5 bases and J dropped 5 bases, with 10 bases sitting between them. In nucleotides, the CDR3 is TGCGCCAGCAGAACAGGTCGGGAGACCCAGTACTTC. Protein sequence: CASRTGRETQYF.

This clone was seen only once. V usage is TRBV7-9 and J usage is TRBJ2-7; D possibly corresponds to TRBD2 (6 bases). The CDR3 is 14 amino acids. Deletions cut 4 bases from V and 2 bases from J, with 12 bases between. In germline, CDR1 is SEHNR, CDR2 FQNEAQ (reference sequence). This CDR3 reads CASSSMGGAYEQYF. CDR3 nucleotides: TGTGCCAGCAGCTCGATGGGCGGGGCCTACGAGCAGTACTTC.

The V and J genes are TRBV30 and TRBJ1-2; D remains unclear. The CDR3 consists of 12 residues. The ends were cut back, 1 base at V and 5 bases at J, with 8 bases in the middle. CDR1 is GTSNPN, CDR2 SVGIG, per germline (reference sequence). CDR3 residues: CAWSAGTYGYTF. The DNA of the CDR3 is TGTGCCTGGAGTGCAGGCACTTATGGCTACACCTTC.

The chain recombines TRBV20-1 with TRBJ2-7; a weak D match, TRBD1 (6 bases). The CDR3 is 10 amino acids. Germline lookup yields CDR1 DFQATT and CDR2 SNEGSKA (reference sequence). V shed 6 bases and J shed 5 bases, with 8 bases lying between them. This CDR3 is CSAQGNEQYF. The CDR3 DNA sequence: TGCAGTGCCCAGGGGAACGAGCAGTACTTC.

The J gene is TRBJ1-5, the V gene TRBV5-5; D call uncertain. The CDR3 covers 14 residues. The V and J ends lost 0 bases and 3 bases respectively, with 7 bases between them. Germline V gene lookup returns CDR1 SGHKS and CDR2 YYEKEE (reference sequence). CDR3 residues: CASSLAVFNQPQHF. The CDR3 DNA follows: TGTGCCAGCAGCTTGGCAGTTTTCAATCAGCCCCAGCATTTT.

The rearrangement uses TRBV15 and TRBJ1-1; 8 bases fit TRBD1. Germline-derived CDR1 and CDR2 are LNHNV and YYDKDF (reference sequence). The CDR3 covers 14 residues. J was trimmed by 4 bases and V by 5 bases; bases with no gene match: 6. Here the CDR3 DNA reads TGTGCCACCAGCGCCGGGACAGGCGGCACTGAAGCTTTCTTT. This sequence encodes CATSAGTGGTEAFF.

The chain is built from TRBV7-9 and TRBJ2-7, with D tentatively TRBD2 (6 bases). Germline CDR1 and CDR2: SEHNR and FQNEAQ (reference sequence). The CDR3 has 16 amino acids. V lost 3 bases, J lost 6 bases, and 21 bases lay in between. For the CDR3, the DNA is TGTGCCAGCAGCTTCCCAGCGGGCCGGGGTGGGGCCGAGCAGTACTTC. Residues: CASSFPAGRGGAEQYF.

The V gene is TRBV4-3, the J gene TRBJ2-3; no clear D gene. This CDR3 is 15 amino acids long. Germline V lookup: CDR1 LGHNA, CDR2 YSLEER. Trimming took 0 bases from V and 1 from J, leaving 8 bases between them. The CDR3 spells CASSQERTRTDTQYF. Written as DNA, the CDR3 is TGCGCCAGCAGCCAAGAGCGCACCCGCACAGATACGCAGTATTTT.